These 7 T cell receptor beta chains were sequenced from one sample in a study of T-cell memory formation after mild COVID-19. TCRdb reprocessed the 5' RACE reads via MiXCR and lists one record per CDR3 protein. In the table there are about 410,000 distinct CDR3 sequences, about 22% of which are singletons. The material sequenced was PBMCs or a T cell subset sorted from them (not recorded which). The receptors were gathered from an adult woman who had mild COVID-19 (a few samples of this study predate the infection). Cell type and time point are not known.

The table lists this clonotype with a few counts. The V and J genes are TRBV5-1 and TRBJ1-1; the D gene is possibly TRBD1 (5 bases). V was clipped by 2 bases and J by 4 bases, with 15 bases between them. The germline gives CDR1 SGHRS, CDR2 YFSETQ. This CDR3 spans 15 amino acids. The CDR3 region has the DNA TGCGCCAGCAGCTTATACGGTCCGGGGGGCACTGAAGCTTTCTTT. Protein product: CASSLYGPGGTEAFF.

This clonotype was seen only a few times. The chain joins TRBV5-1 to TRBJ1-1; D is unclear. The CDR3 sequence is 16 residues long. Germline CDR1 SGHRS, CDR2 YFSETQ. Trimming took 0 bases from V and 0 from J, leaving 12 bases between them. The CDR3 DNA reads TGCGCCAGCAGCTTGGGGAACGGACTAATGAACACTGAAGCTTTCTTT. Translation: CASSLGNGLMNTEAFF.

The chain recombines TRBV5-1 with TRBJ1-2; D not certain. The CDR3 covers 14 residues. The ends were cut back, 0 bases at V and 0 bases at J, with 6 bases in the middle. Germline values: CDR1 SGHRS, CDR2 YFSETQ. This CDR3 reads CASSLDRSNYGYTF. The CDR3 DNA sequence: TGCGCCAGCAGCTTGGATCGCTCTAACTATGGCTACACCTTC.

V gene TRBV6-5 combines with J gene TRBJ2-7; TRBD1 is a possible D gene (5 bases). This CDR3 is built from 13 residues. Germline-derived CDR1 and CDR2 are MNHEY and SVGAGI. Deletions cut 8 bases from V and 6 bases from J, with 17 bases between. CDR3 sequence (DNA): TGTGCCAGCTTCGACAGCCCCTACTCCGAGCAGTACTTC. This codes for CASFDSPYSEQYF.

V gene TRBV7-9 combines with J gene TRBJ2-1; 9 bases are shared with TRBD1. The germline V gene has CDR1 SEHNR and CDR2 FQNEAQ (reference sequence). CDR3 length: 16 amino acids. Trimming at V came to 5 bases and at J to 2 bases, leaving 7 bases not matched to a gene. CDR3 nucleotide sequence: TGTGCCAGCAGCCCTGGACAGGGGAAAACCTACAATGAGCAGTTCTTC. Amino acids: CASSPGQGKTYNEQFF.

The chain carries TRBV7-9 and TRBJ2-2; TRBD2 agrees at 7 bases. CDR1 is SEHNR, CDR2 FQNEAQ, per germline (reference sequence). CDR3 size: 17 residues. Trimming cost V 6 bases and J 1 base; bases outside gene matches: 11. CDR3 amino acids: CASSRLALERNTGELFF. The CDR3 DNA follows: TGTGCCAGCAGTCGACTAGCCTTAGAACGGAACACCGGGGAGCTGTTTTTT.

The chain combines TRBV4-2 with TRBJ2-5; D perhaps matches TRBD2 (7 bases). V lost 0 bases, J lost 5 bases, and 13 bases lay in between. The CDR3 runs to 15 residues. The V gene's germline CDR1 is LGHNA and CDR2 YNFKEQ. The CDR3 spells CASSQERGGGETQYF. The CDR3 nucleotides are TGTGCCAGCAGCCAAGAAAGGGGGGGCGGGGAGACCCAGTACTTC.